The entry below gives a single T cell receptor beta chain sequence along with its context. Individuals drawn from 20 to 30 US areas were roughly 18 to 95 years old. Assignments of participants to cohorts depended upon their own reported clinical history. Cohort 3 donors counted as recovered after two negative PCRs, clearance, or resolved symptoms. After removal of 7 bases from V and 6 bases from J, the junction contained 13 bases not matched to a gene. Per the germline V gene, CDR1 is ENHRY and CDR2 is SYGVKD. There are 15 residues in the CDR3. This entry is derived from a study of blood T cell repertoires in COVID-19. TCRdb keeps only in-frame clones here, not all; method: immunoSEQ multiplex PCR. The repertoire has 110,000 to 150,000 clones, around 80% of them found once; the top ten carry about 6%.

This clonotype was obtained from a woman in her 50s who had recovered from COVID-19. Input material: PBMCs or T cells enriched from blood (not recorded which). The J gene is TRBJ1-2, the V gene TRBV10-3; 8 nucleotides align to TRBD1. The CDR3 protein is CAIKEQTGDSHGYTF. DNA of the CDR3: TGTGCCATCAAGGAACAGACAGGGGATAGCCATGGCTACACCTTC.